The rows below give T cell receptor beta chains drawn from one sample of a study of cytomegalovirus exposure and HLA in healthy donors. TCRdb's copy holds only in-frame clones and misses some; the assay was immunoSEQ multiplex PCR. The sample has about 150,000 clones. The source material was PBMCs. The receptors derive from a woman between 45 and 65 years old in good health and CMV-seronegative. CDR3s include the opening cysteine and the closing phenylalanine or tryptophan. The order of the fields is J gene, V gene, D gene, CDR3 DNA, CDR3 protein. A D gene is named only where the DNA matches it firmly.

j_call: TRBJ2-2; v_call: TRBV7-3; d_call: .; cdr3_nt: TGTGCCAGCAGCATGGGCATGGCCGGGGAGCTGTTTTTT; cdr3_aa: CASSMGMAGELFF
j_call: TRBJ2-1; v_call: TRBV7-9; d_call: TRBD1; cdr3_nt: TGTGCCAGCAGCTTAAACAGGGGGAGTTCGTTCTTC; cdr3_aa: CASSLNRGSSFF
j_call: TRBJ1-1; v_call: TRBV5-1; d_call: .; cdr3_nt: TGCGCCAGCAGCGTAGGAGGGTGGGCTGAAGCTTTCTTT; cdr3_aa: CASSVGGWAEAFF
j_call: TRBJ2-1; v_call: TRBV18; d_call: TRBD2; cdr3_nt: TGTGCCAGCTCACCACCAGCGGGGCTCCACAATGAGCAGTTCTTC; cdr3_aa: CASSPPAGLHNEQFF
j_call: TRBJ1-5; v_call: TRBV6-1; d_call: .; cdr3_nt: TGTGCCAGCAGTGAAGCGCACAGGGATCAGCCCCAGCATTTT; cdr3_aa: CASSEAHRDQPQHF
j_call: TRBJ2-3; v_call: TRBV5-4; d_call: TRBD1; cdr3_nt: TGTGCCAGCAGCTCCAAGGTGGGACAGGGCACAGATACGCAGTATTTT; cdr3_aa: CASSSKVGQGTDTQYF
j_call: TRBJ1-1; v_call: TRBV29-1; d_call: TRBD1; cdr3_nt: TGCAGCGTTAGGGGGGGACAGGGCATGAACACTGAAGCTTTCTTT; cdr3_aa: CSVRGGQGMNTEAFF
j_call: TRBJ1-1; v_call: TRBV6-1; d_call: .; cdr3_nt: TGTGCCAGCAGTGATGCTGCACTCTTGAACACTGAAGCTTTCTTT; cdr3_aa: CASSDAALLNTEAFF
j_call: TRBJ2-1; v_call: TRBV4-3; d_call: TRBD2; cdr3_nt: TGCGCCAGCAGCCAAGATGAAACTAGCGGGAGATACAATGAGCAGTTCTTC; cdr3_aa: CASSQDETSGRYNEQFF
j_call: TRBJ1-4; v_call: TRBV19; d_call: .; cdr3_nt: TGTGCCAGTAGTATAAGGACAGCTAATGAAAAACTGTTTTTT; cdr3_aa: CASSIRTANEKLFF
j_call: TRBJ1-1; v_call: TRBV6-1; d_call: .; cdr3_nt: TGTGCCAGCAACCCGACAGGGAACACTGAAGCTTTCTTT; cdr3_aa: CASNPTGNTEAFF
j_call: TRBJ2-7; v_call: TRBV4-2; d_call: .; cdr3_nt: TGTGCCAGCAGCCAACAGACAGGTTACGAGCAGTACTTC; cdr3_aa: CASSQQTGYEQYF
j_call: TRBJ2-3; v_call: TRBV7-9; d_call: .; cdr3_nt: TGTGCCAGCAGCTTGACTAGGGATACGCAGTATTTT; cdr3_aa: CASSLTRDTQYF
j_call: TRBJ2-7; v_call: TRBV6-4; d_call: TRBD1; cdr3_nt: TGTGCCAGCAGGCCCGACAGGGTCTCCTACGAGCAGTACTTC; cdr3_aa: CASRPDRVSYEQYF
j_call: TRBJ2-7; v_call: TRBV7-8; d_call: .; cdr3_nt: TGTGCCAGCAGCTTAGCGTCCCAGGGCGTAGGGCTCGAGCAGTACTTC; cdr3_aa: CASSLASQGVGLEQYF
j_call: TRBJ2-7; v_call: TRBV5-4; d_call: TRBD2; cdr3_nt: TGTGCCAGCAGCTTGGTTAGCGGGAGTGGCTACGAGCAGTACTTC; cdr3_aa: CASSLVSGSGYEQYF
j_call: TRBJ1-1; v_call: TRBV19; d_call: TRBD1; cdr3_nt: TGTGCCAGTAGACCCCGGCTCGGTACAGGGGGCACTGAAGCTTTCTTT; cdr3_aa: CASRPRLGTGGTEAFF
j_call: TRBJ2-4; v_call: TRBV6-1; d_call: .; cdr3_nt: TGTGCCATGCCACAGGGAAGGGAAAACATTCAGTACTTC; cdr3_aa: CAMPQGRENIQYF
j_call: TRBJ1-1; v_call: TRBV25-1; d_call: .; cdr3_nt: TGTGCCAGCAATACACCAGGGTGGTTGGCCACTGAAGCTTTCTTT; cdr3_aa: CASNTPGWLATEAFF
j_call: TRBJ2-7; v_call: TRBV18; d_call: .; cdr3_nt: TGTGCCAGCTCACGGTCACGAACAGACTACGAGCAGTACTTC; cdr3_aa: CASSRSRTDYEQYF
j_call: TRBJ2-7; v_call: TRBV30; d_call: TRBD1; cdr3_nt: TGTGCCTGGGAGACAGGGGGCGCCTACGAGCAGTACTTC; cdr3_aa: CAWETGGAYEQYF
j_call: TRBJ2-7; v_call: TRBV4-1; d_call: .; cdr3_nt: TGCGCCAGCAGCCCCCGAGCAGGTCTGACCTACGAGCAGTACTTC; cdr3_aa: CASSPRAGLTYEQYF
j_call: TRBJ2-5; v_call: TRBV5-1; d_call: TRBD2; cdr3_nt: TGCGCCAGCAGCTTAGGGACTAGCGGGGGCCCAGGCGGGACCCAGTACTTC; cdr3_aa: CASSLGTSGGPGGTQYF
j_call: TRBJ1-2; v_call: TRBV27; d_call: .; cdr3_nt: TGTGCCAGCAGTCCTTACCCCGGTACTAACTATGGCTACACCTTC; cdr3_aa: CASSPYPGTNYGYTF
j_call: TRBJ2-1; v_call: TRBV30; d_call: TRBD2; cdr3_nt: TGTGCCTGGAGTGGAGGGTCAGCGGGATGGCAGTTCTTC; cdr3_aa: CAWSGGSAGWQFF
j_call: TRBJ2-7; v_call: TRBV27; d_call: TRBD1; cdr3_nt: TGTGCCAGCAGTCCCGACAGGGGGCATGGTTACGAGCAGTACTTC; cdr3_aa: CASSPDRGHGYEQYF
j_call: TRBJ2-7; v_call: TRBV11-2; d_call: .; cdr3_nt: TGTGCCAGCAGCTTAGACAGGCTTTCCTACGAGCAGTACTTC; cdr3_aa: CASSLDRLSYEQYF
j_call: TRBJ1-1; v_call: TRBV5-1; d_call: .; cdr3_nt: TGCGCCAGCAGCTTGGCAGGGTCGAACACTGAAGCTTTCTTT; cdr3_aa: CASSLAGSNTEAFF
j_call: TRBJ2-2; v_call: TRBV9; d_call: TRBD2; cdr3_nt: TGTGCCAGCAGCGTAGCGGGGGGATACACCGGGGAGCTGTTTTTT; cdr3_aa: CASSVAGGYTGELFF
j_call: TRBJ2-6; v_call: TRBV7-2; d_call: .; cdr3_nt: TGTGCCAGCAGCCTGGCAGGGGCTGGGGCCAACGTCCTGACTTTC; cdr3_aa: CASSLAGAGANVLTF
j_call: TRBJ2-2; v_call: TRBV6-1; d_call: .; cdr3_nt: TGTGCCAGCAGTTGGGCCCCGAACACCGGGGAGCTGTTTTTT; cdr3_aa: CASSWAPNTGELFF
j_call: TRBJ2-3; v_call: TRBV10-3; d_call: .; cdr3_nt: TGTGCCATCAGTGAGCGTTCAGGCAGCACAGATACGCAGTATTTT; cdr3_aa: CAISERSGSTDTQYF
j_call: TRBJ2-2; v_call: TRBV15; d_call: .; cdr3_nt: TGTGCCACCAAGGATGCTAGCTGGCCCGGGGAGCTGTTTTTT; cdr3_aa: CATKDASWPGELFF
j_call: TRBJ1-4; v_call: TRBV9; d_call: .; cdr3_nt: TGTGCCAGCAGCGGGCAGGGCGAGGAAAAACTGTTTTTT; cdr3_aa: CASSGQGEEKLFF